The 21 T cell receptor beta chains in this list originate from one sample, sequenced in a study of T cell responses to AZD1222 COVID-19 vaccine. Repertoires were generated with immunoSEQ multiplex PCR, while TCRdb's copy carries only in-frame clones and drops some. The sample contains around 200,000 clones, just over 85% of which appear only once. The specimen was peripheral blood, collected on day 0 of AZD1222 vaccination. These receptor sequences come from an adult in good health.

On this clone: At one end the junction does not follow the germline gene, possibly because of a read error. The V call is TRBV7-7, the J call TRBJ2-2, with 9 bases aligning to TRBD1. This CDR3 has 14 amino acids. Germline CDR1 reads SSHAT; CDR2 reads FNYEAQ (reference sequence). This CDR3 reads CASSSTGGAGELFF. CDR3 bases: TGTGCTAGCAGCTCGACAGGGGGAGCCGGGGAGCTGTTTTTT.

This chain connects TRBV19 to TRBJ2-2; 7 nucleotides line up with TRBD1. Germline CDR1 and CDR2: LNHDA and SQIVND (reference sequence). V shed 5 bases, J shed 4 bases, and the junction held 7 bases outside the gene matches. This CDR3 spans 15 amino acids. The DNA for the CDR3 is TGTGCCAGTAGTCACGGACAGGTGTTCACCGGGGAGCTGTTTTTT. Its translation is CASSHGQVFTGELFF.

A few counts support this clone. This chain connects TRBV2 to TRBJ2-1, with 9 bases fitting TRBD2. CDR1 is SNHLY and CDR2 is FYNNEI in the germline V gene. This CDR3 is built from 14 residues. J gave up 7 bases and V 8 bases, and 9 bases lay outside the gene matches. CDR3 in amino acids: CASGGRAEGNEQFF. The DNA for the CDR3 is TGTGCCAGCGGCGGGAGGGCCGAGGGAAATGAGCAGTTCTTC.

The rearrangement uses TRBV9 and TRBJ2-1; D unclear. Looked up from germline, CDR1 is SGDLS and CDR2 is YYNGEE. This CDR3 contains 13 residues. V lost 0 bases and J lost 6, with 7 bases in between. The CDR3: CASSVGSRNEQFF. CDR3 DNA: TGTGCCAGCAGCGTAGGTAGTCGCAATGAGCAGTTCTTC.

This CDR3 reads CASSKDGTGSYEQYF. The CDR3, as DNA: TGCGCCAGCAGCAAAGACGGGACAGGATCCTACGAGCAGTACTTC. The rearrangement joins TRBV5-1 to TRBJ2-7; TRBD1 matches at 8 bases. CDR1 SGHRS and CDR2 YFSETQ come from the germline V gene. This CDR3 region has 15 residues. V was clipped by 4 bases and J by 1 base; unmatched bases: 7.

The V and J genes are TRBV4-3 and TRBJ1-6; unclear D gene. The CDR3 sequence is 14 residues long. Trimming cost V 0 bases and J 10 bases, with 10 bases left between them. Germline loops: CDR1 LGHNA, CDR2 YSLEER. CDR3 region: CASSQETVTSPLHF. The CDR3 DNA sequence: TGCGCCAGCAGCCAAGAAACAGTAACCTCACCCCTCCACTTT.

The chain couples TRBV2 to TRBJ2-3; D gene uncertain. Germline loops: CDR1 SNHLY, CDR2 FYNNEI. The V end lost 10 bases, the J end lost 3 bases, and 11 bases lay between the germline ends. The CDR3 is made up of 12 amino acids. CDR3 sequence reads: CAIDARTDTQYF. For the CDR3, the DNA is TGTGCCATAGACGCGAGAACAGATACGCAGTATTTT.

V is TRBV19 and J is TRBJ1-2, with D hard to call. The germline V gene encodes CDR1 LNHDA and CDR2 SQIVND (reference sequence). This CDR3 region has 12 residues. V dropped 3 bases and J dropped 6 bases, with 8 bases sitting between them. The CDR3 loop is CASSIGGNGYTF. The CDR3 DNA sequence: TGTGCCAGTAGTATCGGCGGGAATGGCTACACCTTC.

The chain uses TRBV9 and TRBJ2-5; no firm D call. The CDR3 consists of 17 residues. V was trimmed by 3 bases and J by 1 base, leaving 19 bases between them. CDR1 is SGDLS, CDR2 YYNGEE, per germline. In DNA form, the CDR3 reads TGTGCCAGCAGCGCCCTCTCGGTTGGGTCGGGCCAAGAGACCCAGTACTTC. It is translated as CASSALSVGSGQETQYF.

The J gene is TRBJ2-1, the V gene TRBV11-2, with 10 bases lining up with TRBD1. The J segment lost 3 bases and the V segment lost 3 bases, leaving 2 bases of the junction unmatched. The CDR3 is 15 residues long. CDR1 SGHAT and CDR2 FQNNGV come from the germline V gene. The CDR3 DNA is TGTGCCAGCAGCTTCCGGACAGGGGGCTACAATGAGCAGTTCTTC. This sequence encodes CASSFRTGGYNEQFF.

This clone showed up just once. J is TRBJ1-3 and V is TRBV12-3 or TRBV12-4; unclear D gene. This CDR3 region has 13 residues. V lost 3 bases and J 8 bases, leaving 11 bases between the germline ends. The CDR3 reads CASSFDWRDTIYF. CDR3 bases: TGTGCCAGCAGTTTTGATTGGAGGGACACCATATATTTT.

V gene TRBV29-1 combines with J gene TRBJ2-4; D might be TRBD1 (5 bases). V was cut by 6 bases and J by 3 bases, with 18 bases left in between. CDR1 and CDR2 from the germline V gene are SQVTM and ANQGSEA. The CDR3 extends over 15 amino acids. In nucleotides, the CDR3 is TGCAGCGTCGTCCCCCCCGGTAGGGGCAAAAACATTCAGTACTTC. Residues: CSVVPPGRGKNIQYF. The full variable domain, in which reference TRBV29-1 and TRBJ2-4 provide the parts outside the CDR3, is SAVISQKPSRDICQRGTSLTIQCQVDSQVTMMFWYRQQPGQSLTLIATANQGSEATYESGFVIDKFPISRPNLTFSTLTVSNMSPEDSSIYLCSVVPPGRGKNIQYFGAGTRLSVL.

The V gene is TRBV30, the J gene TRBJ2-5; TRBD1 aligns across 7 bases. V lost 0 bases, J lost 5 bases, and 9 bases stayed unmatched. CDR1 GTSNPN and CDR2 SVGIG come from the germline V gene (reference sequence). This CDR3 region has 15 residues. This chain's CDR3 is CAWSVQRGRGETQYF. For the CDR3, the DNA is TGTGCCTGGAGTGTACAAAGGGGCAGGGGGGAGACCCAGTACTTC. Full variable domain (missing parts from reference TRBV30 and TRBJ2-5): SQTIHQWPATLVQPVGSPLSLECTVEGTSNPNLYWYRQAAGRGLQLLFYSVGIGQISSEVPQNLSASRPQDRQFILSSKKLLLSDSGFYLCAWSVQRGRGETQYFGPGTRLLVL.

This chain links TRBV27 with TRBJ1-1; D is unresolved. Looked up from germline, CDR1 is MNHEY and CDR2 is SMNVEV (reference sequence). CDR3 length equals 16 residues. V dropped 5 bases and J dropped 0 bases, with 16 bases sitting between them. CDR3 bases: TGTGCCAGCAGTCTTCGGGTGACGGCCCTGAACACTGAAGCTTTCTTT. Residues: CASSLRVTALNTEAFF.

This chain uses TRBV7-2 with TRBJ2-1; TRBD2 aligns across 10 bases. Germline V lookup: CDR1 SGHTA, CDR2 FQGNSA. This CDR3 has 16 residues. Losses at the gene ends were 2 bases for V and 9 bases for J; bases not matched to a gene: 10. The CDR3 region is CASSLSRLAGVGEQFF. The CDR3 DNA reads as TGTGCCAGCAGCTTATCTAGACTAGCGGGTGTGGGTGAGCAGTTCTTC.

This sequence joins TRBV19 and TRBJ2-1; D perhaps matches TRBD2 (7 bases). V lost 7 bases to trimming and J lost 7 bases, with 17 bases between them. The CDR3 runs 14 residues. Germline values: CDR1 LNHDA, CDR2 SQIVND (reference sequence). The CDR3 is CASTPSGGGNEQFF. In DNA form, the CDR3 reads TGTGCCAGTACCCCCTCGGGGGGCGGGAATGAGCAGTTCTTC.

CDR3 sequence: CASSLWGNTEAFF. The DNA of the CDR3 is TGTGCCAGCAGTTTATGGGGGAACACTGAAGCTTTCTTT. The chain couples TRBV27 to TRBJ1-1, with D hard to call. The germline gives CDR1 MNHEY, CDR2 SMNVEV (reference sequence). V lost 1 base to trimming and J lost 1 base, with 4 bases between them. CDR3 length equals 13 residues.

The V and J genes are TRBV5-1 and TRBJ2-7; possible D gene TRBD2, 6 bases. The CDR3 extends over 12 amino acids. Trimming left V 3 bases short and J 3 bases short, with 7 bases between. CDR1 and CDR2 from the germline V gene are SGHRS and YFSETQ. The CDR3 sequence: CASSWGDYEQYF. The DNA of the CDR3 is TGCGCCAGCAGCTGGGGGGACTACGAGCAGTACTTC.

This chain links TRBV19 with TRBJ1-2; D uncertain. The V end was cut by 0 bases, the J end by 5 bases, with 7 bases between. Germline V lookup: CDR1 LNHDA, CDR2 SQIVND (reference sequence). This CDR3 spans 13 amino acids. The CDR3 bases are TGTGCCAGTAGTATAGAGTATCGGTATGGCTACACCTTC. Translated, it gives CASSIEYRYGYTF.

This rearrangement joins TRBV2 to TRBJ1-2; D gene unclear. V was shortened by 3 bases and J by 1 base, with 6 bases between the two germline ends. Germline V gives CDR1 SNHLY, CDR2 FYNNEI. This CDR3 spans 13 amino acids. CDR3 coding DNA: TGTGCCAGCAGTGATACGGGTAACTATGGCTACACCTTC. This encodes CASSDTGNYGYTF.

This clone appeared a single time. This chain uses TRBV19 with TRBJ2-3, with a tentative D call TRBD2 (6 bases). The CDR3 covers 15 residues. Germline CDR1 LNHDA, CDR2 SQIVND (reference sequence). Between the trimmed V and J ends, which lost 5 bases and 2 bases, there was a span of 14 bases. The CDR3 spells CASSAPGLLTDTQYF. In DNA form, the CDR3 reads TGTGCCAGTAGTGCTCCGGGACTCCTCACAGATACGCAGTATTTT.